Shown below are 19 T cell receptor beta chains from a single sample sequenced in a study of control samples from healthy donors and cancer patients. TCRdb's table, derived via immunoSEQ multiplex PCR, lists solely in-frame clones and lacks some. The repertoire holds roughly 400,000 clones, with about nine tenths as singletons. Input material: PBMCs. The source is a man aged 35 to 55 with head and neck cancer.

The chain has TRBV24-1 and TRBJ2-3, with D possibly called TRBD1 or TRBD2 (5 bases each). Trimming pared 4 bases from V and 4 bases from J, leaving 23 bases between. This CDR3 is built from 18 residues. Germline CDR1 is KGHDR and CDR2 is SFDVKD. CDR3 region: CATSDQTDYDSSPDTQYF. Here the CDR3 DNA reads TGTGCCACCAGTGACCAGACCGACTACGACAGCAGCCCAGATACGCAGTATTTT.

The chain couples TRBV7-6 to TRBJ2-7; 12 nucleotides align to TRBD2. V lost 4 bases and J lost 4; bases outside the gene matches: 5. The germline gives CDR1 SGHVS, CDR2 FNYEAQ. This CDR3 region has 15 residues. CDR3 coding DNA: TGTGCCAGCAGCTCGGGACTAGCGGGTCTTTACGAGCAGTACTTC. It is translated as CASSSGLAGLYEQYF.

V and J are TRBV18 and TRBJ2-1; 12 bases map to TRBD2. The V and J ends lost 1 base and 4 bases, in that order; junction bases with no gene match: 5. The CDR3 runs to 17 residues. Germline V gene lookup returns CDR1 KGHSH and CDR2 LQKENI. The DNA for the CDR3 is TGTGCCAGCTCACCACGGCCAACTAGCGGGGGGTACAATGAGCAGTTCTTC. Translation: CASSPRPTSGGYNEQFF. Full variable domain (rest looked up from reference TRBV18 and TRBJ2-1): NAGVMQNPRHLVRRRGQEARLRCSPMKGHSHVYWYRQLPEEGLKFMVYLQKENIIDESGMPKERFSAEFPKEGPSILRIQQVVRGDSAAYFCASSPRPTSGGYNEQFFGPGTRLTVL.

The V and J genes are TRBV9 and TRBJ1-6; D not resolved. The CDR3 is 17 residues long. Germline V gene lookup returns CDR1 SGDLS and CDR2 YYNGEE. The V end was cut by 3 bases, the J end by 5 bases, with 18 bases between. Here the CDR3 reads CASSGTVARPHNSPLHF. In DNA form, the CDR3 reads TGTGCCAGCAGCGGCACGGTGGCGCGGCCGCATAATTCACCCCTCCACTTT.

The chain combines TRBV7-8 with TRBJ1-5; 9 bases map to TRBD1. The CDR3 runs 16 residues. Germline V gene data show CDR1 as SGHVS and CDR2 as FQNEAQ. The J segment lost 12 bases and the V segment lost 5 bases, leaving 17 bases of the junction unmatched. The CDR3: CASSPGQGAAEVFQHF. The CDR3 DNA reads as TGTGCCAGCAGCCCGGGACAGGGAGCCGCCGAAGTATTCCAGCATTTT.

V gene TRBV12-3 or TRBV12-4 combines with J gene TRBJ2-3; D is uncertain. The CDR3 has 13 residues. Trimming left V 3 bases short and J 0 bases short, with 4 bases between. CDR3 sequence: CASSFESTDTQYF. CDR3 nucleotides: TGTGCCAGCAGTTTCGAAAGCACAGATACGCAGTATTTT.

Only one count was recorded for this clone. The chain has TRBV5-4 and TRBJ1-1, with 11 bases lining up with TRBD1. The CDR3 is 16 residues long. V gave up 4 bases and J gave up 4 bases; unmatched junction bases: 9. Germline CDR1 is SGHNT and CDR2 is YYREEE (reference sequence). The CDR3 region is CASSEGTGGLITEAFF. The CDR3 DNA follows: TGTGCCAGCAGCGAAGGGACAGGGGGACTGATCACTGAAGCTTTCTTT. The full variable domain, its missing parts supplied by reference TRBV5-4 and TRBJ1-1, is ETGVTQSPTHLIKTRGQQVTLRCSSQSGHNTVSWYQQALGQGPQFIFQYYREEENGRGNFPPRFSGLQFPNYSSELNVNALELDDSALYLCASSEGTGGLITEAFFGQGTRLTVV.

The chain has TRBV7-2 and TRBJ2-2, with 7 bases that match TRBD1. CDR3 length: 15 amino acids. In germline, CDR1 is SGHTA, CDR2 FQGNSA. With 2 bases clipped from V and 7 bases from J, the junction kept 7 bases outside the gene matches. CDR3 region: CASSLSRGTVGELFF. The CDR3 DNA sequence: TGTGCCAGCAGCTTATCCCGAGGGACAGTCGGGGAGCTGTTTTTT. Variable domain in full (rest from reference TRBV7-2 and TRBJ2-2): GAGVSQSPSNKVTEKGKDVELRCDPISGHTALYWYRQSLGQGLEFLIYFQGNSAPDKSGLPSDRFSAERTGGSVSTLTIQRTQQEDSAVYLCASSLSRGTVGELFFGEGSRLTVL.

This chain connects TRBV10-1 to TRBJ2-1, with 9 bases identical to TRBD2. Germline CDR1 WNHNN, CDR2 SYGVQD (reference sequence). The CDR3 covers 15 residues. Trimming at V came to 4 bases and at J to 7 bases, leaving 8 bases not matched to a gene. CDR3: CASSAVAGALNEQFF. The CDR3 DNA reads as TGCGCCAGCAGTGCGGTAGCGGGAGCTCTAAATGAGCAGTTCTTC.

In this sample, this clone turned up a few times. This chain connects TRBV20-1 to TRBJ2-7, with TRBD2 matching 10 bases. Germline V lookup: CDR1 DFQATT, CDR2 SNEGSKA (reference sequence). Unmatched junction bases numbered 3, after V lost 3 bases and J lost 7 bases. This CDR3 spans 12 amino acids. The CDR3 region is CSASRTSGEQYF. The CDR3 DNA sequence: TGCAGTGCTAGTAGGACTAGCGGAGAGCAGTACTTC.

The V call is TRBV28, the J call TRBJ2-5; the D gene is possibly TRBD1 (5 bases). The CDR3 extends over 14 amino acids. Germline-derived CDR1 and CDR2 are MDHEN and SYDVKM. V was trimmed by 6 bases and J by 6 bases, leaving 17 bases between them. The CDR3 sequence is CASSIGQSLKTQYF. In DNA, the CDR3 is TGTGCCAGCAGCATAGGACAAAGCCTGAAGACCCAGTACTTC.

This chain connects TRBV11-2 to TRBJ2-5; 11 bases agree with TRBD2. J gave up 4 bases and V 5 bases, and 15 bases lay outside the gene matches. This CDR3 comprises 18 residues. CDR1 and CDR2 (germline): SGHAT, FQNNGV. CDR3 amino acids: CASSPYHLLAGDGETQYF. DNA for the CDR3: TGTGCCAGCAGCCCATACCACCTACTAGCGGGAGATGGAGAGACCCAGTACTTC. Based on the CDR3 plus reference TRBV11-2 and TRBJ2-5, the full variable domain is EAGVAQSPRYKIIEKRQSVAFWCNPISGHATLYWYQQILGQGPKLLIQFQNNGVVDDSQLPKDRFSAERLKGVDSTLKIQPAKLEDSAVYLCASSPYHLLAGDGETQYFGPGTRLLVL.

This sequence joins TRBV12-3 or TRBV12-4 and TRBJ2-1; a weak D match, TRBD1 (5 bases). Trimming took off 7 bases at V and 3 bases at J, with 10 bases between the two ends. This CDR3 comprises 13 residues. The CDR3 DNA reads as TGTGCCAGCAATCCGGACAACTACAATGAGCAGTTCTTC. Its translation: CASNPDNYNEQFF.

The V call is TRBV9, the J call TRBJ2-5, with TRBD2 matching over 10 bases. Germline values: CDR1 SGDLS, CDR2 YYNGEE. The CDR3 is 17 amino acids. V was pared by 0 bases and J by 3 bases, with 8 bases of the junction left unmatched. The CDR3, as DNA: TGTGCCAGCAGCGTAGGGGCTAGCGGGAGAGGAGAAGAGACCCAGTACTTC. The encoded protein is CASSVGASGRGEETQYF.

This clone was recorded a few times. V and J are TRBV12-3 or TRBV12-4 and TRBJ2-7; maybe TRBD2 (6 bases). V dropped 6 bases and J dropped 6 bases, with 15 bases sitting between them. The CDR3 runs to 13 residues. The chain's CDR3 is CASSEIDGSEQYF. The CDR3 DNA is TGTGCCAGCAGCGAAATTGACGGGAGCGAGCAGTACTTC.

This clone was found a few times. J is TRBJ2-3 and V is TRBV28; unclear D gene. Germline values: CDR1 MDHEN, CDR2 SYDVKM. V dropped 3 bases and J dropped 5 bases, with 12 bases sitting between them. The CDR3 is 14 amino acids. CDR3 coding DNA: TGTGCCAGCAGTTTTGGCCCTGCGATAGATACGCAGTATTTT. Protein sequence: CASSFGPAIDTQYF.

The V call is TRBV21-1, the J call TRBJ2-3; TRBD2 is the table's D call, not checked against the DNA. TRBV21-1 is flagged as a pseudogene. The CDR3 consists of 17 residues. The CDR3 region has the DNA TGTGCCAGCAGCGGGGGACTAGCGGGAGGGCTTCCAGATACGCAGTATTTT. Translating gives CASSGGLAGGLPDTQYF.

The CDR3 nucleotides are TGTGCCAGTCTACCAAACACCGGGGAGCTGTTTTTT. Residues: CASLPNTGELFF. V usage is TRBV19 and J usage is TRBJ2-2; the D is unclear. V was clipped by 8 bases and J by 2 bases, with 6 bases between them. Germline values: CDR1 LNHDA, CDR2 SQIVND (reference sequence). This CDR3 spans 12 amino acids.

This chain connects TRBV7-3 to TRBJ2-2; 7 bases line up with TRBD2. CDR1 and CDR2 (germline): SGHTA, FQGTGA. Trimming took 6 bases from V and 5 from J; bases not matched to a gene: 12. This CDR3 contains 16 residues. CDR3 region: CASSDRGGRGTGELFF. The DNA for the CDR3 is TGTGCCAGCAGTGATCGGGGAGGGAGAGGGACCGGGGAGCTGTTTTTT.